This TCR beta chain was recovered during a study of control samples from healthy donors and cancer patients. Libraries were prepared by immunoSEQ multiplex PCR; TCRdb keeps only in-frame clonotypes and omits some of them. The repertoire holds around 170,000 clones, with approximately 86% as singletons. This CDR3 spans 16 amino acids. Germline values: CDR1 SGDLS, CDR2 YYNGEE. V was shortened by 0 bases and J by 4 bases, with 13 bases between the two germline ends. The specimen was blood. The chain couples TRBV9 to TRBJ2-2, with D possibly TRBD2 on 5 matching bases. The source is a woman under 40 in good health. The CDR3 DNA sequence: TGTGCCAGCAGCGTAGGGTTGGGAGCTGGCACCGGGGAGCTGTTTTTT. It translates to CASSVGLGAGTGELFF.